This T cell receptor (beta chain) was identified in a study of identical twins. Using its own MiXCR run on the 5' RACE reads, TCRdb lists one record per CDR3 protein. The table has about 280,000 distinct CDR3 sequences, approximately 8.5% seen once. This clonotype turned up a few times. The junction differs from germline at one of its ends, possibly a read error. CDR3 length: 8 residues. Germline V gene sequence: CDR1 MRHNA, CDR2 SNTAGT. A further study also used this sample, focusing on yellow fever vaccine responses in identical twins.

The source of this sequence is a woman aged 18-35 years in good health. The V call is TRBV6-4, the J call TRBJ2-1; D gene ambiguous. The specimen sequenced was memory (CD45RO+) T cells sorted from blood. The CDR3 region is CASSSLTF. CDR3 DNA: TGTGCCAGCAGTTCTCTCACTTTC.